The 15 T cell receptor beta chains listed next were all sequenced from one sample in a study of T cells in Graves' hyperthyroidism and ophthalmopathy. Amplification of TCR beta CDR3 regions used RNA as the template. First-round RT-PCR of the TCR CDR3 relied on the HTBI primer set. TCRdb fed the multiplex PCR reads into MiXCR, producing one record per CDR3 protein. The data contain hundreds of thousands of distinct CDR3 sequences, around 16% of them singletons. The sequenced sample consisted of blood. These receptors were collected from a man aged 40-55 years with Graves' hyperthyroidism.

This clonotype was detected many times. The gene calls are TRBV7-9 and TRBJ2-6; D not resolved. This CDR3 is built from 15 residues. Deletions cut 8 bases from V and 0 bases from J, with 11 bases between. In germline, CDR1 is SEHNR, CDR2 FQNEAQ (reference sequence). The CDR3 sequence: CASERDDSGANVLTF. For the CDR3, the DNA is TGTGCCAGCGAGAGAGACGACTCTGGGGCCAACGTCCTGACTTTC.

This clonotype was counted ten times or more. This sequence joins TRBV6-1 and TRBJ2-7, with D possibly TRBD1 on 6 matching bases. This CDR3 region has 12 residues. Per germline, CDR1 MNHNS and CDR2 SASEGT. The V end was cut by 6 bases, the J end by 7 bases, with 13 bases between. The CDR3 DNA reads as TGTGCCAGCAGCTACAGGGAGAGGGAGCAGTACTTC. Translating gives CASSYREREQYF.

This clonotype occurred many times. The V gene is TRBV27, the J gene TRBJ2-7; tentative D call: TRBD2 (5 bases). V dropped 6 bases and J dropped 7 bases, with 16 bases sitting between them. CDR3 length equals 13 residues. Germline-derived CDR1 and CDR2 are MNHEY and SMNVEV (reference sequence). The CDR3 DNA follows: TGTGCCAGCAGACAAGAAGTCTGGAGGGAGCAGTACTTC. This codes for CASRQEVWREQYF.

This clonotype was recorded at least ten times. This chain connects TRBV7-2 to TRBJ1-1; 8 nucleotides match TRBD1. Germline V gives CDR1 SGHTA, CDR2 FQGNSA. V dropped 5 bases and J dropped 5; count of bases not matched to a gene: 13. This CDR3 region has 16 residues. The CDR3 loop is CASSPGQGGPGTEAFF. DNA of the CDR3: TGTGCCAGCAGCCCCGGACAGGGAGGCCCTGGAACTGAAGCTTTCTTT.

The table lists this clonotype with many counts. DNA of the CDR3: TGTGCCAGCAGTGACACGACAGGGGGCGGTTACGAGCAGTACTTC. This sequence encodes CASSDTTGGGYEQYF. The V and J genes are TRBV6-2 or TRBV6-3 and TRBJ2-7; TRBD1 matches 10 bases. V shed 5 bases and J 4 bases; nucleotides not matched to a gene: 8. The CDR3 is made up of 15 amino acids. CDR1 is MNHEY, CDR2 SVGEGT, per germline.

Many counts were recorded for this clonotype. This sequence joins TRBV12-3 or TRBV12-4 and TRBJ1-5, with TRBD1 matching over 7 bases. CDR3 length: 14 amino acids. Trimming at V came to 4 bases and at J to 9 bases, leaving 9 bases not matched to a gene. CDR3 sequence reads: CASSYRQGPWPQHF. DNA for the CDR3: TGTGCCAGCAGTTACCGACAGGGACCATGGCCCCAGCATTTT.

This chain connects TRBV7-3 to TRBJ2-2, with TRBD2 identical over 15 bases. CDR3 length: 19 amino acids. The V segment lost 4 bases and the J segment 0 bases; nucleotides outside the gene matches: 6. CDR1 is SGHTA and CDR2 is FQGTGA in the germline V gene. CDR3 sequence (DNA): TGTGCCAGCAGCTATGGGACTAGCGGGGGGTCTCCGAACACCGGGGAGCTGTTTTTT. Translating it yields CASSYGTSGGSPNTGELFF.

This clonotype was detected ten times or more. The chain recombines TRBV7-6 with TRBJ1-1, with 7 bases fitting TRBD1. The V gene end was trimmed by 5 bases and the J gene end by 4 bases; junction bases not matched to a gene: 10. The V gene's germline CDR1 is SGHVS and CDR2 FNYEAQ. This CDR3 is 15 amino acids long. The CDR3 DNA reads TGTGCCAGCAGCCCCTGGACAGGAAGAGGCACTGAAGCTTTCTTT. This gives the protein CASSPWTGRGTEAFF.

This clonotype occurred a few times. The chain employs TRBV5-4 and TRBJ2-1; tentatively, D is TRBD2 (5 bases). V was cut by 4 bases and J by 4 bases, with 15 bases left in between. The CDR3 contains 15 residues. Germline V gives CDR1 SGHNT, CDR2 YYREEE (reference sequence). The DNA for the CDR3 is TGTGCCAGCAGCAAATCGAGTTCGGGGTACAATGAGCAGTTCTTC. It yields the protein CASSKSSSGYNEQFF.

This clonotype was seen many times. The gene calls are TRBV24-1 and TRBJ2-5; a possible D gene is TRBD1 (7 bases). V lost 4 bases, J lost 5 bases, and 13 bases lay in between. Germline V CDR1 and CDR2: KGHDR, SFDVKD. This CDR3 is built from 14 residues. The CDR3 loop is CATSDDRDWETQYF. The CDR3 region has the DNA TGTGCCACCAGTGACGACAGGGACTGGGAGACCCAGTACTTC.

This clonotype was seen at least ten times. The CDR3 reads CASSLYREPVSFF. As DNA, the CDR3 is TGTGCCAGCAGTCTATACAGAGAACCAGTATCTTTCTTT. V and J are TRBV28 and TRBJ1-1; D remains ambiguous. From germline, CDR1 is MDHEN and CDR2 SYDVKM. This CDR3 region has 13 residues. Trimming removed 5 bases from V and 12 bases from J, with 19 bases in between.

This rearrangement joins TRBV9 to TRBJ2-1, with 13 bases that match TRBD2. There are 15 residues in the CDR3. V shed 1 base, J shed 8 bases, and the junction held 3 bases outside the gene matches. Per the germline V gene, CDR1 is SGDLS and CDR2 is YYNGEE. The CDR3 bases are TGTGCCAGCAGCGTAACTAGCGGGGGGGTAGATGAGCAGTTCTTC. Its translation is CASSVTSGGVDEQFF.

In its sample, this clonotype was seen many times. This rearrangement joins TRBV27 to TRBJ2-5; tentative D call: TRBD1 (5 bases). The CDR3 contains 14 residues. The ends were cut back, 7 bases at V and 4 bases at J, with 16 bases in the middle. From germline, CDR1 is MNHEY and CDR2 SMNVEV (reference sequence). CDR3 DNA sequence: TGTGCCAGCACCCCCCTGGCGCAGGGAGAGACCCAGTACTTC. Protein product: CASTPLAQGETQYF.

This clonotype was observed at least ten times. The chain recombines TRBV5-1 with TRBJ1-2, with D unresolved. CDR1 is SGHRS, CDR2 YFSETQ, per germline. V dropped 0 bases and J dropped 8 bases, with 17 bases sitting between them. The CDR3 totals 15 residues. In DNA, the CDR3 is TGCGCCAGCAGCTTGGACGGATCCCCGACTGGGGGCTACACCTTC. Its translation: CASSLDGSPTGGYTF.

This clonotype was observed many times. This chain joins TRBV5-1 and TRBJ2-3; 7 bases align to TRBD1. The ends lost 4 bases at V and 6 bases at J; junction bases unmatched: 5. The germline CDR1 and CDR2 sequences are SGHRS and YFSETQ. The length of the CDR3 is 13 residues. The CDR3 DNA follows: TGCGCCAGCAGCCTGACAGGGCGGGATACGCAGTATTTT. This codes for CASSLTGRDTQYF.